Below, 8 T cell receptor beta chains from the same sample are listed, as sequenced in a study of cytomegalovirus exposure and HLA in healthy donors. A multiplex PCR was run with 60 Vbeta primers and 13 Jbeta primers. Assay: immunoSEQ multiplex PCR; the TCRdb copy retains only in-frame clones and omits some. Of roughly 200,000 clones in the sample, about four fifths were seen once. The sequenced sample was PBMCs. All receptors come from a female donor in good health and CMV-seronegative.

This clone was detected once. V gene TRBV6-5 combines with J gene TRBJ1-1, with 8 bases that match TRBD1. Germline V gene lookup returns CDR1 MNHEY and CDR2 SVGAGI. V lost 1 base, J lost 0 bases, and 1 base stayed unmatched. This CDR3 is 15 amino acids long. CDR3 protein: CASSYWDRLNTEAFF. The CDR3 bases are TGTGCCAGCAGTTACTGGGACAGGTTGAACACTGAAGCTTTCTTT.

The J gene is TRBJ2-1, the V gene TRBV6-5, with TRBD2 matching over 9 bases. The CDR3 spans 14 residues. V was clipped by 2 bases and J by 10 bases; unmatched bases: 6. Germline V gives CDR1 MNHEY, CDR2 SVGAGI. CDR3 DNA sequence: TGTGCCAGCAGTTACATAGCGGGAGAGGAGGAGCAGTTCTTC. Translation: CASSYIAGEEEQFF.

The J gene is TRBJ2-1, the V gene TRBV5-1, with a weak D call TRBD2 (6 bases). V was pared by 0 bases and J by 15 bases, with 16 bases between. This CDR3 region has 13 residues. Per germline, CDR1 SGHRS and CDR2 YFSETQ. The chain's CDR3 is CASSLGEAPEGFF. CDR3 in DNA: TGCGCCAGCAGCTTGGGGGAGGCCCCAGAGGGGTTCTTC.

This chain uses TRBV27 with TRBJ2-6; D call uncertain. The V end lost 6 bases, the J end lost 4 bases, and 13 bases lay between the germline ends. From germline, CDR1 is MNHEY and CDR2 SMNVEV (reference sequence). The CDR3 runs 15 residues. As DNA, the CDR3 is TGTGCCAGCAGCCTCCAGGTATCCGGGGCCAACGTCCTGACTTTC. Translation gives CASSLQVSGANVLTF.

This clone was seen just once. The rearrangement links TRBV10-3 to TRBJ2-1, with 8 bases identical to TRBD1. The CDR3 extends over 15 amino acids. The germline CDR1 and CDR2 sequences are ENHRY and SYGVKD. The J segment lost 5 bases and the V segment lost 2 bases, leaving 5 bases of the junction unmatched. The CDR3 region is CAISERTGRNNEQFF. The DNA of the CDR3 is TGTGCCATCAGTGAGAGGACAGGGAGGAACAATGAGCAGTTCTTC.

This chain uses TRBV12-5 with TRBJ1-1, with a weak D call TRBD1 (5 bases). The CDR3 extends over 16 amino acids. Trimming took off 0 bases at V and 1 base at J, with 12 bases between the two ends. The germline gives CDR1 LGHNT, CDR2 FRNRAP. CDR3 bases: TGTGCTAGTGGTTTGGTACCGGCAGGGAAGAACACTGAAGCTTTCTTT. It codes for CASGLVPAGKNTEAFF.

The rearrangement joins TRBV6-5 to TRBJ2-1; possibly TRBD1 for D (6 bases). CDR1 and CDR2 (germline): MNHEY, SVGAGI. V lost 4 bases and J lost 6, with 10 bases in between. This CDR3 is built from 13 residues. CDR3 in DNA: TGTGCCAGCAGTTTTCCCAGGGGCAATGAGCAGTTCTTC. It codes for CASSFPRGNEQFF.

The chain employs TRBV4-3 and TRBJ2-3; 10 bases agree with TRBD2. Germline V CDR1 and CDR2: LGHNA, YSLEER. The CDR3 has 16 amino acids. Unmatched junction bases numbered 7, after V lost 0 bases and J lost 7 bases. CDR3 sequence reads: CASSQEIAGGINTQYF. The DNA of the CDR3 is TGCGCCAGCAGCCAAGAGATAGCGGGAGGAATAAATACGCAGTATTTT.